This passage covers 24 T cell receptor beta chains from one sample sequenced in a study of identifying expanded T cells in peripheral blood. Data came from immunoSEQ multiplex PCR; TCRdb stores just in-frame clones and leaves some out. The sample includes 75,000 to 95,000 clones, approximately 91% of them seen just once. What was sequenced was blood. The receptors were gathered from a person between 18 and 69 years old in good health.

The rearrangement joins TRBV19 to TRBJ2-1, with D uncertain. CDR1 is LNHDA and CDR2 is SQIVND in the germline V gene (reference sequence). CDR3 length equals 11 residues. Trimming stripped 9 bases from V and 7 bases from J, with 10 bases between. The CDR3 is CASREGNEQFF. The CDR3 bases are TGTGCCAGCAGAGAAGGGAATGAGCAGTTCTTC.

This clone was seen only a few times. The chain has TRBV19 and TRBJ2-7; TRBD1 aligns across 10 bases. The germline V gene has CDR1 LNHDA and CDR2 SQIVND (reference sequence). The V and J ends lost 2 bases and 6 bases, in that order; junction bases with no gene match: 10. The CDR3 spans 16 residues. The CDR3, as DNA: TGTGCCAGTAGTATACGAAGAATGGGACAGGGGCCCGAGCAGTACTTC. This encodes CASSIRRMGQGPEQYF.

CDR3 nucleotide sequence: TGTGCCAGCAGCCGCAGCGGCTACGAGCAGTACTTC. Translating it yields CASSRSGYEQYF. The rearrangement links TRBV7-2 to TRBJ2-7; D might be TRBD2 (5 bases). CDR1 is SGHTA, CDR2 FQGNSA, per germline. The V end was cut by 5 bases, the J end by 3 bases, with 8 bases between. CDR3 size: 12 residues.

The chain uses TRBV5-1 and TRBJ2-3, with 11 bases lining up with TRBD2. The CDR3 runs to 16 residues. The J segment lost 5 bases and the V segment lost 2 bases, leaving 7 bases of the junction unmatched. Germline loops: CDR1 SGHRS, CDR2 YFSETQ. The CDR3 sequence: CASSFSGRAGGDTQYF. The CDR3 coding sequence is TGCGCCAGCAGCTTTAGCGGGAGGGCCGGGGGAGATACGCAGTATTTT.

This sequence joins TRBV28 and TRBJ2-3; possibly TRBD2 for D (6 bases). The V gene lost 5 bases and the J gene lost 4 bases, with 16 bases spanning the gap. Germline CDR1 is MDHEN and CDR2 is SYDVKM. This CDR3 has 15 residues. CDR3 nucleotide sequence: TGTGCCAGCAGTCCGACCCGGGACTTTGCAGATACGCAGTATTTT. This translates into CASSPTRDFADTQYF.

The rearrangement links TRBV21-1 to TRBJ1-2; TRBD1 is the table's D call, not checked against the DNA. TRBV21-1 is classified as a pseudogene. The length of the CDR3 is 17 residues. CDR3 coding DNA: TGTGCCAGCAGCAAAGGGCATCACGACAGGTCCAGCTATGGCTACACCTTC. The encoded protein is CASSKGHHDRSSYGYTF.

V usage is TRBV29-1 and J usage is TRBJ2-3, with D possibly TRBD1 on 5 matching bases. This CDR3 has 13 residues. V lost 6 bases and J lost 2, with 12 bases in between. Germline V gene sequence: CDR1 SQVTM, CDR2 ANQGSEA. The DNA of the CDR3 is TGCAGCGTGGCAGGGCCAGCCACAGATACGCAGTATTTT. Its translation is CSVAGPATDTQYF.

The chain combines TRBV7-2 with TRBJ2-3, with TRBD2 identical over 9 bases. V dropped 4 bases and J dropped 4; count of bases not matched to a gene: 3. This CDR3 contains 14 residues. The germline CDR1 and CDR2 sequences are SGHTA and FQGNSA. The CDR3 loop is CASSYRLAADTQYF. As DNA, the CDR3 is TGTGCCAGCAGCTACCGACTAGCGGCAGATACGCAGTATTTT. Based on the CDR3 plus reference TRBV7-2 and TRBJ2-3, the full variable domain is GAGVSQSPSNKVTEKGKDVELRCDPISGHTALYWYRQSLGQGLEFLIYFQGNSAPDKSGLPSDRFSAERTGGSVSTLTIQRTQQEDSAVYLCASSYRLAADTQYFGPGTRLTVL.

This clone was counted between two and nine times. The chain joins TRBV6-5 to TRBJ2-7; D possibly corresponds to TRBD2 (5 bases). The length of the CDR3 is 14 residues. Germline V gene data show CDR1 as MNHEY and CDR2 as SVGAGI. Deletions cut 0 bases from V and 2 bases from J, with 8 bases between. The CDR3 DNA reads TGTGCCAGCAGTTACTCGCCGGGAACCTACGAGCAGTACTTC. This translates into CASSYSPGTYEQYF.

The chain couples TRBV11-2 to TRBJ2-1; D is unresolved. This CDR3 comprises 12 residues. CDR1 and CDR2 (germline): SGHAT, FQNNGV. The V end was cut by 3 bases, the J end by 9 bases, with 9 bases between. CDR3 region: CASSFWGAEQFF. The CDR3 coding sequence is TGTGCCAGCAGCTTTTGGGGTGCTGAGCAGTTCTTC.

The count of this clone is one. V is TRBV7-3 and J is TRBJ2-2, with no clear D. The CDR3 extends over 13 amino acids. Germline CDR1 SGHTA, CDR2 FQGTGA. The V gene lost 5 bases and the J gene lost 8 bases, with 12 bases spanning the gap. The DNA of the CDR3 is TGTGCCAGCAGCCCCGGCATCAGGGGGGAGCTGTTTTTT. It codes for CASSPGIRGELFF.

The J gene is TRBJ1-1, the V gene TRBV5-6; 7 bases fit TRBD1. The germline V gene encodes CDR1 SGHDT and CDR2 YYEEEE. The CDR3 contains 15 residues. After removal of 6 bases from V and 6 bases from J, the junction contained 14 bases not matched to a gene. The CDR3, as DNA: TGTGCCAGCAACCGGAGGGCAGGGGGTATCCCTGAAGCTTTCTTT. It codes for CASNRRAGGIPEAFF. Filled out from reference TRBV5-6 and TRBJ1-1, the complete variable domain reads DAGVTQSPTHLIKTRGQQVTLRCSPKSGHDTVSWYQQALGQGPQFIFQYYEEEERQRGNFPDRFSGHQFPNYSSELNVNALLLGDSALYLCASNRRAGGIPEAFFGQGTRLTVV.

V gene TRBV14 combines with J gene TRBJ2-2, with unresolved D. The CDR3 sequence is 15 residues long. Trimming stripped 2 bases from V and 8 bases from J, with 15 bases between. In germline, CDR1 is SGHDN, CDR2 FVKESK. The CDR3 reads CASSQRRTSSGELFF. CDR3 coding DNA: TGTGCCAGCAGCCAAAGAAGAACCTCATCTGGGGAGCTGTTTTTT.

The chain couples TRBV7-2 to TRBJ1-1, with TRBD1 as a possible D gene (5 bases). V was shortened by 0 bases and J by 4 bases, with 6 bases between the two germline ends. Germline CDR1 SGHTA, CDR2 FQGNSA. The CDR3 sequence is 13 residues long. CDR3 bases: TGTGCCAGCAGCTTAGCGGGGCTCACTGAAGCTTTCTTT. As protein: CASSLAGLTEAFF.

The chain couples TRBV27 to TRBJ1-5; D is possibly TRBD1 (6 bases). Germline V gene lookup returns CDR1 MNHEY and CDR2 SMNVEV (reference sequence). This CDR3 has 17 residues. Trimming pared 10 bases from V and 0 bases from J, leaving 22 bases between. CDR3 in DNA: TGTGCCATCCGTACAGGACAGAGCCGATATAGCAATCAGCCCCAGCATTTT. Translated, it gives CAIRTGQSRYSNQPQHF.

The chain is built from TRBV18 and TRBJ2-7; a weak D match, TRBD2 (5 bases). Germline V gene data show CDR1 as KGHSH and CDR2 as LQKENI. V gave up 2 bases and J gave up 4 bases, with 15 bases separating them. This CDR3 has 15 amino acids. The CDR3: CASSPSRGKGYEQYF. The CDR3 nucleotides are TGTGCCAGCTCACCATCGAGAGGGAAGGGTTACGAGCAGTACTTC.

The CDR3 reads CASSAAQGAGQPQHF. CDR3 sequence (DNA): TGTGCCAGCAGTGCGGCACAGGGGGCGGGTCAGCCCCAGCATTTT. The chain is built from TRBV28 and TRBJ1-5, with 9 bases matching TRBD1. Germline CDR1 is MDHEN and CDR2 is SYDVKM. V shed 5 bases and J 6 bases; nucleotides not matched to a gene: 8. This CDR3 is 15 amino acids long. The full variable domain, its missing parts supplied by reference TRBV28 and TRBJ1-5, is DVKVTQSSRYLVKRTGEKVFLECVQDMDHENMFWYRQDPGLGLRLIYFSYDVKMKEKGDIPEGYSVSREKKERFSLILESASTNQTSMYLCASSAAQGAGQPQHFGDGTRLSIL.

The chain couples TRBV19 to TRBJ2-5, with D possibly TRBD1 on 6 matching bases. This CDR3 is 14 amino acids long. Looked up from germline, CDR1 is LNHDA and CDR2 is SQIVND (reference sequence). Trimming removed 5 bases from V and 2 bases from J, with 12 bases in between. The CDR3 loop is CASSGGAGQETQYF. The CDR3 DNA reads as TGTGCCAGTAGTGGGGGCGCAGGTCAAGAGACCCAGTACTTC.

CDR3 protein: CASGDRVNGYTF. CDR3 nucleotide sequence: TGTGCCAGCGGGGACAGGGTAAATGGCTACACCTTC. The genes are TRBV6-5 and TRBJ1-2; 9 bases match TRBD1. Trimming removed 8 bases from V and 6 bases from J; junction bases left unmatched: 4. Germline lookup yields CDR1 MNHEY and CDR2 SVGAGI. This CDR3 comprises 12 residues.

This rearrangement joins TRBV7-9 to TRBJ1-2; unclear D gene. V gave up 5 bases and J gave up 8 bases, with 21 bases separating them. The CDR3 consists of 15 residues. Germline V gives CDR1 SEHNR, CDR2 FQNEAQ (reference sequence). The DNA of the CDR3 is TGTGCCAGCAGCATAGATGGGCGTGGGCTAAGAGGCTACACCTTC. It codes for CASSIDGRGLRGYTF.

The rearrangement joins TRBV6-5 to TRBJ2-6, with D perhaps assigned TRBD1 or TRBD2 (6 bases each). V was clipped by 10 bases and J by 2 bases, with 15 bases between them. The CDR3 covers 15 residues. Germline CDR1 and CDR2: MNHEY and SVGAGI. The CDR3 is CATGNGGAGANVLTF. The CDR3 bases are TGTGCCACCGGGAACGGGGGCGCTGGGGCCAACGTCCTGACTTTC.

V and J are TRBV5-1 and TRBJ2-3; no definite D call. Germline V CDR1 and CDR2: SGHRS, YFSETQ. There are 14 residues in the CDR3. Trimming pared 3 bases from V and 0 bases from J, leaving 8 bases between. CDR3 protein: CASSWAQSTDTQYF. The CDR3 DNA reads as TGCGCCAGCAGCTGGGCACAGAGCACAGATACGCAGTATTTT.

This rearrangement joins TRBV7-2 to TRBJ2-7, with 8 bases aligning to TRBD2. The CDR3 runs 15 residues. Germline CDR1 SGHTA, CDR2 FQGNSA. Trimming removed 1 base from V and 6 bases from J; junction bases left unmatched: 8. The CDR3 region is CASSLGNGGGFEQYF. CDR3 nucleotides: TGTGCCAGCAGCTTAGGCAACGGGGGGGGCTTCGAGCAGTACTTC.

This clone was found a few times. CDR3 in amino acids: CASSGRDNEQFF. DNA of the CDR3: TGTGCCAGCAGCGGCCGGGACAATGAGCAGTTCTTC. The J gene is TRBJ2-1, the V gene TRBV5-4; no definite D call. This CDR3 contains 12 residues. The germline V gene encodes CDR1 SGHNT and CDR2 YYREEE (reference sequence). The V gene lost 4 bases and the J gene lost 5 bases, with 7 bases spanning the gap.